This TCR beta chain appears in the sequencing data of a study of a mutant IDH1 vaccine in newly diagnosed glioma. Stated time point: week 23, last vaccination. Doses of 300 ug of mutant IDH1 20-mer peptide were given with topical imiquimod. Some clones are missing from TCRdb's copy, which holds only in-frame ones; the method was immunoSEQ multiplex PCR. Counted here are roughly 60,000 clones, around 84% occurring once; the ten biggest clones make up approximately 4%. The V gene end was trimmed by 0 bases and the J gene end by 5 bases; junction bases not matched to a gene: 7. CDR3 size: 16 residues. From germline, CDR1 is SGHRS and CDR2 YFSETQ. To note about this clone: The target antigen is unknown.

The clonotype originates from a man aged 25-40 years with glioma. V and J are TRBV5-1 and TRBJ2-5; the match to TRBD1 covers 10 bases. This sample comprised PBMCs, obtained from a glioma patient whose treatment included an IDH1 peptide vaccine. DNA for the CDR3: TGCGCCAGCAGCTTGGCTGGACAGGGGGAATGGGAGACCCAGTACTTC. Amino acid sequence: CASSLAGQGEWETQYF. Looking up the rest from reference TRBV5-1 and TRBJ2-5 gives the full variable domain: KAGVTQTPRYLIKTRGQQVTLSCSPISGHRSVSWYQQTPGQGLQFLFEYFSETQRNKGNFPGRFSGRQFSNSRSEMNVSTLELGDSALYLCASSLAGQGEWETQYFGPGTRLLVL.